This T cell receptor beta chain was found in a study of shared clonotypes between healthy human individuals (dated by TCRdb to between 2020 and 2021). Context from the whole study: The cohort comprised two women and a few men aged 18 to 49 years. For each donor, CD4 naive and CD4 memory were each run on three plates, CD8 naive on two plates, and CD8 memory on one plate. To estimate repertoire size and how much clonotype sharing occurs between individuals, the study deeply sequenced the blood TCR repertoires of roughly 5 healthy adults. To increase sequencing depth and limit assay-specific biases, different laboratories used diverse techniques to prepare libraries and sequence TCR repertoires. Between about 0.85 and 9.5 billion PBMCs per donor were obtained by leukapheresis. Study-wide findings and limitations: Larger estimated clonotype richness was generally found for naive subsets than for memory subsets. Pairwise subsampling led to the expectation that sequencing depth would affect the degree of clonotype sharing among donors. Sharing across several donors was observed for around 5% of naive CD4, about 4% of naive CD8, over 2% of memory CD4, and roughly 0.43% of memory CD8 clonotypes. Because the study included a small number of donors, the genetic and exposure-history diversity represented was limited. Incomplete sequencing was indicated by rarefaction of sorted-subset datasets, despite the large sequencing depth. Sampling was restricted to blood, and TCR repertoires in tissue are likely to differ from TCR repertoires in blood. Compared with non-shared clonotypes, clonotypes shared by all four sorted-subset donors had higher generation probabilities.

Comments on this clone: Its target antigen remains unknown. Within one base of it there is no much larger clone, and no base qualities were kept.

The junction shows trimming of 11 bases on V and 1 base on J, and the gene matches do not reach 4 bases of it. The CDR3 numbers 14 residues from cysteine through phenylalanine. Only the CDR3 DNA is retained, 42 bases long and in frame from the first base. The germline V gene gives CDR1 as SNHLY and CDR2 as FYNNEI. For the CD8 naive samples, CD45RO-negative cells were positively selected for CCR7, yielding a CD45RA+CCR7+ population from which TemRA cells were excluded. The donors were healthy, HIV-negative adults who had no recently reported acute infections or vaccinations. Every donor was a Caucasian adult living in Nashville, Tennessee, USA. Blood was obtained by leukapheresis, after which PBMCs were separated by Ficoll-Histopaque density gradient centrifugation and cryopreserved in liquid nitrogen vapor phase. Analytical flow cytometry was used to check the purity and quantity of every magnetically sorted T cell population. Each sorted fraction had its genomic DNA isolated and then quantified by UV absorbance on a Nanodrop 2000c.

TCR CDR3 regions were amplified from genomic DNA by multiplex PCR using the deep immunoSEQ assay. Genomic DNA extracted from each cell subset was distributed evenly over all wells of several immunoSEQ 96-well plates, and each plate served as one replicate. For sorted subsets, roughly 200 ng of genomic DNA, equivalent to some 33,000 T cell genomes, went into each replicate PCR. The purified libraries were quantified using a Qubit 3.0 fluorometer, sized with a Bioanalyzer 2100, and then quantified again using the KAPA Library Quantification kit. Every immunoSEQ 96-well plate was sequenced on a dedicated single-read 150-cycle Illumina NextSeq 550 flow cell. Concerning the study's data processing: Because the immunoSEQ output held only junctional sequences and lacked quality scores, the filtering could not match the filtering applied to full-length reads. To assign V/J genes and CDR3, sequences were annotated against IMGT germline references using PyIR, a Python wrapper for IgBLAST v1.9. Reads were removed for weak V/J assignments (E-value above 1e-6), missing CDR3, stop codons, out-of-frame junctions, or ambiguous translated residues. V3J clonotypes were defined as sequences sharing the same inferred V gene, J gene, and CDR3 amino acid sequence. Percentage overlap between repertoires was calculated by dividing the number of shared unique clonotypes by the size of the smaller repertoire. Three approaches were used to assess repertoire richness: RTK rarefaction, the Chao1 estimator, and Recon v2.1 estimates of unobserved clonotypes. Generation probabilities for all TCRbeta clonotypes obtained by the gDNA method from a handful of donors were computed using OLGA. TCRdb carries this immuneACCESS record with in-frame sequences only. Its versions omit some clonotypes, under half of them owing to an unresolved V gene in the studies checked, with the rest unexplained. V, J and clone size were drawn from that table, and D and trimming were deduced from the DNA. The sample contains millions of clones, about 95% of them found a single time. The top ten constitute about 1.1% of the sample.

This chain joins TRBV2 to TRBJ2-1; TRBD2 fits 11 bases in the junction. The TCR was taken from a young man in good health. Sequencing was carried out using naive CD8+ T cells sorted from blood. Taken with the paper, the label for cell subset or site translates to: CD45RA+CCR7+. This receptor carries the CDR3 CAGRLAGSYNEQFF. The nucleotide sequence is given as TGTGCCGGACGACTAGCGGGATCCTACAATGAGCAGTTCTTC.